The 5 T cell receptor beta chains below were found in one sample sequenced in a study of CXCR3-negative and CXCR3-positive naive CD8 T cells. The libraries of TRB cDNA were prepared using 5' RACE with UMI labels. Using the 5' RACE reads, TCRdb records one entry per CDR3 protein without DNA. This sample's table has about 130,000 distinct CDR3 sequences. The sample consisted of naive CXCR3- CD8+ T cells from blood. Subset meaning: CD45RO-CCR7+CD27+CD95- naive CD8+ T cells lacking CXCR3 (TNR3-). These receptor sequences come from a human donor in good health. Some clones in this sample may be carry-over from other donors' samples.

The V gene is TRBV20-1, the J gene TRBJ1-2. The length of the CDR3 is 13 residues. Germline values: CDR1 DFQATT, CDR2 SNEGSKA (reference sequence). The CDR3 here is CSARDQYDYGYTF.

The chain combines TRBV13 with TRBJ2-7. Germline CDR1 and CDR2: PRHDT and FYEKMQ (reference sequence). The CDR3 runs to 13 residues. The CDR3 spells CASSLGLGYEQYF.

This sequence joins TRBV29-1 and TRBJ2-7; TCRdb indicates TRBD1, and absent DNA this call remains unverified. CDR1 is SQVTM and CDR2 is ANQGSEA in the germline V gene. CDR3 size: 15 residues. CDR3 loop: CSVEESRGYDYEQYF.

The rearrangement links TRBV7-9 to TRBJ2-1; TCRdb's D call of TRBD2 is untestable without DNA. Germline V gene sequence: CDR1 SEHNR, CDR2 FQNEAQ (reference sequence). The CDR3 extends over 18 amino acids. CDR3 sequence reads: CASSVSGTSGASYNEQFF.

The rearrangement joins TRBV12-3 or TRBV12-4 to TRBJ2-3; no DNA is available, so the TRBD2 call from TCRdb remains unchecked. This CDR3 has 16 residues. Here the CDR3 reads CASSLGAGGPTDTQYF.